These 32 T cell receptor beta chains came from one sample sequenced in a study of T cell responses to AZD1222 COVID-19 vaccine. Profiling relied on immunoSEQ multiplex PCR, and the TCRdb table lists in-frame clones only, not all of them. The data show some 150,000 clones, approximately 92% seen once. The material sequenced was peripheral blood, taken 28 days after the second AZD1222 dose. The receptors were sampled from an adult who received the AZD1222 COVID-19 vaccine.

J is TRBJ2-2 and V is TRBV6-5; a weak D match, TRBD1 (6 bases). V was trimmed by 0 bases and J by 2 bases, leaving 10 bases between them. The CDR3 loop spans 16 amino acids. CDR1 is MNHEY, CDR2 SVGAGI, per germline. The CDR3 region has the DNA TGTGCCAGCAGTTACTCATCCAGGGGTAACACCGGGGAGCTGTTTTTT. Amino acid sequence: CASSYSSRGNTGELFF.

This rearrangement joins TRBV18 to TRBJ1-2; 8 nucleotides match TRBD1. J was trimmed by 8 bases and V by 2 bases; bases with no gene match: 7. Germline CDR1 KGHSH, CDR2 LQKENI. The CDR3 is made up of 14 amino acids. The CDR3 here is CASSPTLDRDGYTF. The DNA of the CDR3 is TGTGCCAGCTCACCAACTCTGGACAGGGACGGCTACACCTTC.

V gene TRBV5-8 combines with J gene TRBJ2-7; D is unresolved. CDR3 length equals 14 residues. In germline, CDR1 is SGHTS, CDR2 YDEGEE. V was cut by 0 bases and J by 6 bases, with 13 bases left in between. CDR3 sequence: CASSLASGPSEQYF. Written as DNA, the CDR3 is TGTGCCAGCAGCTTGGCCTCAGGCCCCTCCGAGCAGTACTTC.

For this clone: The junction shows a germline mismatch at one end, possibly a read error. The V and J genes are TRBV5-1 and TRBJ2-7; no clear D gene. The CDR3 consists of 15 residues. Germline CDR1 SGHRS, CDR2 YFSETQ. The CDR3 sequence is CASSLEGSAANLEDF. As DNA, the CDR3 is TGCGCCAGCAGCTTGGAGGGTTCGGCAGCCAATCTAGAGGACTTC.

The V call is TRBV7-8, the J call TRBJ1-5; 8 positions match TRBD1. V was clipped by 5 bases and J by 7 bases; unmatched bases: 7. This CDR3 is 14 amino acids long. CDR1 SGHVS and CDR2 FQNEAQ come from the germline V gene. The CDR3 loop is CASSDTRGHQPQHF. CDR3 DNA sequence: TGTGCCAGCAGCGACACCAGGGGGCACCAGCCCCAGCATTTT.

The chain carries TRBV4-3 and TRBJ1-5; D remains ambiguous. V lost 1 base to trimming and J lost 4 bases, with 8 bases between them. The CDR3 totals 14 residues. CDR1 and CDR2 from the germline V gene are LGHNA and YSLEER. CDR3 DNA: TGCGCCAGCAGCCAAGCGCACCGTAATCAGCCCCAGCATTTT. Its translation: CASSQAHRNQPQHF.

The chain combines TRBV5-1 with TRBJ2-7; maybe TRBD1 (5 bases). V was shortened by 4 bases and J by 2 bases, with 16 bases between the two germline ends. Germline CDR1 reads SGHRS; CDR2 reads YFSETQ. CDR3 length: 15 amino acids. The CDR3 bases are TGCGCCAGCAGCCTCTCGGCAGGGCCGCCCTACGAGCAGTACTTC. It translates to CASSLSAGPPYEQYF.

DNA of the CDR3: TGCGCCAGCAGCCTCTCCGAGGGGGGGAGTGGAAACACCATATATTTT. Amino acid sequence: CASSLSEGGSGNTIYF. This chain uses TRBV5-1 with TRBJ1-3; D possibly corresponds to TRBD1 (6 bases). This CDR3 is built from 16 residues. Germline V gene data show CDR1 as SGHRS and CDR2 as YFSETQ. The ends were cut back, 4 bases at V and 3 bases at J, with 17 bases in the middle.

The gene calls are TRBV5-1 and TRBJ2-7; 7 nucleotides match TRBD2. This CDR3 has 15 amino acids. Germline V gene data show CDR1 as SGHRS and CDR2 as YFSETQ. V lost 1 base and J lost 6; bases outside the gene matches: 10. The CDR3 DNA is TGCGCCAGCAGCTTGTCGGTCGGGGGGAGCATCGAGCAGTACTTC. It translates to CASSLSVGGSIEQYF.

This clone has just one count. The rearrangement uses TRBV3-1 (or the pseudogene TRBV3-2) and TRBJ1-5; D uncertain. The CDR3 extends over 14 amino acids. V was trimmed by 0 bases and J by 5 bases, leaving 8 bases between them. CDR1 is LGHDT, CDR2 YNNKEL, per germline (reference sequence). The CDR3 is CASSQDGSHQPQHF. CDR3 DNA sequence: TGTGCCAGCAGCCAAGATGGGAGTCATCAGCCCCAGCATTTT.

The chain uses TRBV19 and TRBJ1-1; TRBD1 matches 10 bases. Germline V lookup: CDR1 LNHDA, CDR2 SQIVND (reference sequence). V dropped 5 bases and J dropped 0; count of bases not matched to a gene: 6. This CDR3 is built from 16 residues. CDR3 protein: CASSPGQGKMNTEAFF. CDR3 nucleotides: TGTGCCAGTAGTCCGGGACAGGGGAAGATGAACACTGAAGCTTTCTTT.

Only one count was recorded for this clone. This chain links TRBV12-5 with TRBJ1-5, with D maybe TRBD1 (5 bases). Germline V gene sequence: CDR1 LGHNT, CDR2 FRNRAP. The CDR3 runs to 14 residues. The V end lost 3 bases, the J end lost 2 bases, and 8 bases lay between the germline ends. The CDR3 here is CASGFKQGNQPQHF. CDR3 nucleotide sequence: TGTGCTAGTGGTTTCAAACAGGGCAATCAGCCCCAGCATTTT.

V gene TRBV2 combines with J gene TRBJ2-7; 9 bases fit TRBD1. This CDR3 is built from 15 residues. The V segment lost 0 bases and the J segment 5 bases; nucleotides outside the gene matches: 5. CDR1 is SNHLY and CDR2 is FYNNEI in the germline V gene. The CDR3 sequence: CASSEAGTGNDEQYF. The CDR3 DNA sequence: TGTGCCAGCAGTGAAGCCGGGACAGGGAATGACGAGCAGTACTTC.

J is TRBJ1-2 and V is TRBV10-2, with D possibly being TRBD1 (5 bases). Germline V gene lookup returns CDR1 WSHSY and CDR2 SAAADI. The CDR3 spans 12 residues. V dropped 3 bases and J dropped 4 bases, with 6 bases sitting between them. The CDR3 region is CASSDQGYGYTF. The CDR3 bases are TGCGCCAGCAGTGACCAGGGCTATGGCTACACCTTC.

The J gene is TRBJ2-7, the V gene TRBV6-5; D may correspond to TRBD1 or TRBD2 (5 bases each). V was shortened by 7 bases and J by 2 bases, with 9 bases between the two germline ends. Germline CDR1 and CDR2: MNHEY and SVGAGI. The CDR3 consists of 12 residues. The CDR3 region has the DNA TGTGCCAGCACCGGGACGGCCTACGAGCAGTACTTC. Translating it yields CASTGTAYEQYF.

Only one count was recorded for this clone. The V and J genes are TRBV2 and TRBJ2-1; possibly TRBD1 or TRBD2 for D (5 bases each). Trimming pared 1 base from V and 4 bases from J, leaving 11 bases between. The CDR3 runs 15 residues. Germline assignment: CDR1 SNHLY and CDR2 FYNNEI. Written as DNA, the CDR3 is TGTGCCAGCAGTGAAGGGGGGTACACTTACAATGAGCAGTTCTTC. Amino acids: CASSEGGYTYNEQFF.

The chain uses TRBV27 and TRBJ2-3; D is possibly TRBD1 or TRBD2 (5 bases each). The germline gives CDR1 MNHEY, CDR2 SMNVEV (reference sequence). This CDR3 contains 14 residues. V was trimmed by 5 bases and J by 4 bases, leaving 13 bases between them. CDR3 in DNA: TGTGCCAGCAGTGAACAGCAGGGAGCAGATACGCAGTATTTT. Protein: CASSEQQGADTQYF.

This rearrangement joins TRBV9 to TRBJ1-2; D ambiguous. Germline V lookup: CDR1 SGDLS, CDR2 YYNGEE. The CDR3 consists of 11 residues. The V gene lost 3 bases and the J gene lost 5 bases, with 5 bases spanning the gap. The CDR3 loop is CASSAGYGYTF. The CDR3 DNA reads as TGTGCCAGCAGCGCGGGGTATGGCTACACCTTC.

The V and J genes are TRBV5-5 and TRBJ1-1; D gene unclear. The ends were cut back, 4 bases at V and 10 bases at J, with 11 bases in the middle. The CDR3 sequence is 11 residues long. Germline V CDR1 and CDR2: SGHKS, YYEKEE (reference sequence). The CDR3 nucleotides read TGTGCCAGCAGCCGAACGGAGGGAGCTTTCTTT. Protein sequence: CASSRTEGAFF.

CDR3 sequence (DNA): TGTGCCAGCAGCCACGGAGGCTCTGGAAACACCATATATTTT. Its protein product is CASSHGGSGNTIYF. The gene calls are TRBV14 and TRBJ1-3; D gene uncertain. The V and J ends lost 3 bases and 0 bases respectively, with 6 bases between them. Germline assignment: CDR1 SGHDN and CDR2 FVKESK. This CDR3 comprises 14 residues.

This chain uses TRBV5-1 with TRBJ2-5; TRBD2 is a possible D gene (5 bases). There are 17 residues in the CDR3. Trimming cost V 5 bases and J 4 bases, with 24 bases left between them. CDR1 SGHRS and CDR2 YFSETQ come from the germline V gene. The CDR3 sequence: CASRWSEGGFDRETQYF. The CDR3 DNA reads as TGCGCCAGCAGATGGTCTGAGGGCGGTTTCGATCGAGAGACCCAGTACTTC.

The V call is TRBV10-3, the J call TRBJ1-1; 8 bases agree with TRBD1. Germline V lookup: CDR1 ENHRY, CDR2 SYGVKD. This CDR3 region has 13 residues. With 5 bases clipped from V and 4 bases from J, the junction kept 3 bases outside the gene matches. CDR3 residues: CAISPTGVTEAFF. The CDR3 region has the DNA TGTGCCATCAGTCCGACAGGGGTCACTGAAGCTTTCTTT.

J is TRBJ1-5 and V is TRBV27; 10 nucleotides agree with TRBD1. This CDR3 region has 14 residues. V dropped 6 bases and J dropped 5; count of bases not matched to a gene: 4. Germline V gene data show CDR1 as MNHEY and CDR2 as SMNVEV (reference sequence). The CDR3 spells CASRTTGGDQPQHF. The CDR3 region has the DNA TGTGCCAGCAGGACGACAGGGGGCGATCAGCCCCAGCATTTT.

This chain joins TRBV5-1 and TRBJ2-3; 9 nucleotides match TRBD2. The length of the CDR3 is 16 residues. Germline V gene lookup returns CDR1 SGHRS and CDR2 YFSETQ. V lost 0 bases to trimming and J lost 5 bases; unmatched junction nucleotides: 7. CDR3 in DNA: TGCGCCAGCAGCTTGGACTTGGCGGGAGGGGGAGATACGCAGTATTTT. This encodes CASSLDLAGGGDTQYF.

The genes are TRBV5-1 and TRBJ2-4, with D tentatively TRBD1 (6 bases). This CDR3 region has 16 residues. V was clipped by 4 bases and J by 2 bases, with 16 bases between them. Germline CDR1 and CDR2: SGHRS and YFSETQ. Written as DNA, the CDR3 is TGCGCCAGCAGCCCCGGGACACCATTCCCCAAAAACATTCAGTACTTC. Its translation: CASSPGTPFPKNIQYF.

The chain couples TRBV27 to TRBJ2-7; D remains unclear. This CDR3 comprises 12 residues. Trimming shortened V by 0 bases and J by 9 bases, and 9 bases separated the two germline ends. CDR1 is MNHEY and CDR2 is SMNVEV in the germline V gene (reference sequence). The CDR3 DNA sequence: TGTGCCAGCAGTTTATCGGGTGCCGGGCAGTACTTC. Amino acid sequence: CASSLSGAGQYF.

The rearrangement uses TRBV4-2 and TRBJ2-7, with unresolved D. With 3 bases removed from V and 2 bases from J, the gap between germline ends came to 14 bases. Germline CDR1 reads LGHNA; CDR2 reads YNFKEQ. The length of the CDR3 is 15 residues. In DNA, the CDR3 is TGTGCCAGCAGCCACCCAGGCGCGGCAACCTACGAGCAGTACTTC. Protein product: CASSHPGAATYEQYF.

The chain recombines TRBV5-1 with TRBJ2-7; D is uncertain. CDR3 length: 13 residues. The germline V and J ends were trimmed by 0 bases and 0 bases, with 4 bases remaining between them. Germline CDR1 SGHRS, CDR2 YFSETQ. The chain's CDR3 is CASSLVASYEQYF. CDR3 coding DNA: TGCGCCAGCAGCTTGGTTGCCTCCTACGAGCAGTACTTC. Filled out from reference TRBV5-1 and TRBJ2-7, the complete variable domain reads KAGVTQTPRYLIKTRGQQVTLSCSPISGHRSVSWYQQTPGQGLQFLFEYFSETQRNKGNFPGRFSGRQFSNSRSEMNVSTLELGDSALYLCASSLVASYEQYFGPGTRLTVT.

The chain uses TRBV14 and TRBJ2-3; weak D call: TRBD1 (5 bases). Germline V gene lookup returns CDR1 SGHDN and CDR2 FVKESK. This CDR3 spans 15 amino acids. Trimming removed 1 base from V and 0 bases from J, with 8 bases in between. The CDR3 DNA follows: TGTGCCAGCAGCCAAGGACAGCTCAGCACAGATACGCAGTATTTT. Translating it yields CASSQGQLSTDTQYF.

This chain uses TRBV11-3 with TRBJ1-1; D ambiguous. Germline CDR1 is SGHNT and CDR2 is YENEEA. This CDR3 region has 17 residues. Trimming pared 1 base from V and 0 bases from J, leaving 15 bases between. The CDR3 sequence is CASSLAKTSSMNTEAFF. CDR3 DNA: TGTGCCAGCAGCTTAGCGAAGACGTCATCCATGAACACTGAAGCTTTCTTT.

V and J are TRBV7-9 and TRBJ2-1; D is perhaps TRBD2 (7 bases). Trimming left V 5 bases short and J 4 bases short, with 12 bases between. Germline V gene sequence: CDR1 SEHNR, CDR2 FQNEAQ (reference sequence). The CDR3 consists of 14 residues. The CDR3 DNA sequence: TGTGCCAGCAGCATAGGGGGGGAGTACAATGAGCAGTTCTTC. Encoded protein: CASSIGGEYNEQFF.

The V call is TRBV9, the J call TRBJ2-1; the match to TRBD2 covers 11 bases. The germline V gene has CDR1 SGDLS and CDR2 YYNGEE. The CDR3 is made up of 16 amino acids. Trimming took 1 base from V and 4 from J; bases not matched to a gene: 4. The DNA for the CDR3 is TGTGCCAGCAGCGTATGGGTAGCGGGAGGGTACAATGAGCAGTTCTTC. Translation: CASSVWVAGGYNEQFF.